These 23 T cell receptor beta chains were all obtained from the same sample, sequenced in a study of siplizumab effects on memory and regulatory T cells. Clones were sequenced by immunoSEQ multiplex PCR, and TCRdb holds only the in-frame ones, with some missing. The table shows 100,000 or so clones, with 92% occurring only once. Sequencing input: CD4+ T cells sorted from blood. These receptors all come from a human donor in good health.

Details on this clone: A junction end diverges from the germline sequence, so it may reflect a read error. The chain recombines TRBV30 with TRBJ2-7, with TRBD2 matching over 10 bases. Germline values: CDR1 GTSNPN, CDR2 SVGIG (reference sequence). This CDR3 is 15 amino acids long. The CDR3: CTWSVWTSGKREQYF. The CDR3 region has the DNA TGTACCTGGAGTGTCTGGACTAGCGGAAAACGCGAGCAGTACTTC.

This clone was seen more than once but under ten times. The chain couples TRBV19 to TRBJ1-3, with unresolved D. Trimming left V 3 bases short and J 0 bases short, with 9 bases between. The germline gives CDR1 LNHDA, CDR2 SQIVND (reference sequence). This CDR3 is 15 amino acids long. CDR3 protein: CASSIGSHSGNTIYF. CDR3 sequence (DNA): TGTGCCAGTAGTATCGGCTCACACTCTGGAAACACCATATATTTT. The full variable domain, in which reference TRBV19 and TRBJ1-3 provide the parts outside the CDR3, is DGGITQSPKYLFRKEGQNVTLSCEQNLNHDAMYWYRQDPGQGLRLIYYSQIVNDFQKGDIAEGYSVSREKKESFPLTVTSAQKNPTAFYLCASSIGSHSGNTIYFGEGSWLTVV.

The chain has TRBV5-1 and TRBJ2-7, with 11 bases that match TRBD1. J gave up 7 bases and V 1 base, and 10 bases lay outside the gene matches. Germline loops: CDR1 SGHRS, CDR2 YFSETQ. The CDR3 is made up of 16 amino acids. The CDR3 coding sequence is TGCGCCAGCAGCTTGAAAACGGGACAGGGGGTATCGGAGCAGTACTTC. It translates to CASSLKTGQGVSEQYF. The full variable domain, its missing parts supplied by reference TRBV5-1 and TRBJ2-7, is KAGVTQTPRYLIKTRGQQVTLSCSPISGHRSVSWYQQTPGQGLQFLFEYFSETQRNKGNFPGRFSGRQFSNSRSEMNVSTLELGDSALYLCASSLKTGQGVSEQYFGPGTRLTVT.

V and J are TRBV19 and TRBJ1-2, with D unresolved. There are 14 residues in the CDR3. The germline CDR1 and CDR2 sequences are LNHDA and SQIVND (reference sequence). The V end lost 3 bases, the J end lost 7 bases, and 15 bases lay between the germline ends. The CDR3: CASSIQEGRSGYTF. CDR3 DNA: TGTGCCAGTAGTATTCAGGAGGGTCGCTCTGGCTACACCTTC.

The rearrangement links TRBV9 to TRBJ2-1; a possible D gene is TRBD2 (6 bases). Trimming shortened V by 2 bases and J by 4 bases, and 19 bases separated the two germline ends. Germline loops: CDR1 SGDLS, CDR2 YYNGEE. CDR3 length: 17 amino acids. The CDR3 sequence: CASSVREPGLLYNEQFF. The CDR3 DNA follows: TGTGCCAGCAGCGTGAGGGAGCCGGGACTGTTATACAATGAGCAGTTCTTC.

This clone appeared once. V and J are TRBV5-1 and TRBJ1-1; TRBD1 agrees at 10 bases. This CDR3 spans 15 amino acids. Germline V gives CDR1 SGHRS, CDR2 YFSETQ. After removal of 0 bases from V and 5 bases from J, the junction contained 4 bases not matched to a gene. CDR3 sequence reads: CASSLGTGGGTEAFF. CDR3 bases: TGCGCCAGCAGCTTGGGGACAGGGGGTGGAACTGAAGCTTTCTTT.

This chain links TRBV14 with TRBJ2-7, with D unclear. The CDR3 is made up of 13 amino acids. V gave up 2 bases and J gave up 7 bases, with 12 bases separating them. The germline V gene has CDR1 SGHDN and CDR2 FVKESK. CDR3 DNA sequence: TGTGCCAGCAGCCAACAGGTCTTATCGGAGCAGTACTTC. It yields the protein CASSQQVLSEQYF. Drawing the rest from reference TRBV14 and TRBJ2-7, the complete variable domain is EAGVTQFPSHSVIEKGQTVTLRCDPISGHDNLYWYRRVMGKEIKFLLHFVKESKQDESGMPNNRFLAERTGGTYSTLKVQPAELEDSGVYFCASSQQVLSEQYFGPGTRLTVT.

The chain combines TRBV27 with TRBJ1-4; TRBD1 aligns across 7 bases. The germline gives CDR1 MNHEY, CDR2 SMNVEV (reference sequence). The CDR3 has 12 amino acids. V trimming: 5 bases; J trimming: 13 bases; junction bases outside the gene matches: 7. The CDR3 region is CASSTTTGPLFF. The CDR3 DNA is TGTGCCAGCAGTACTACGACAGGGCCACTGTTTTTT.

This chain links TRBV28 with TRBJ1-1; tentative D call: TRBD1 (5 bases). CDR3 size: 14 residues. V shed 7 bases and J shed 7 bases, with 19 bases lying between them. CDR1 is MDHEN and CDR2 is SYDVKM in the germline V gene. For the CDR3, the DNA is TGTGCCAGCATCCCCGGGGGAGGAATTGGTGAAGCTTTCTTT. Amino acids: CASIPGGGIGEAFF.

This chain links TRBV7-9 with TRBJ2-2; either TRBD1 or TRBD2 may fit D (7 bases each). V was clipped by 4 bases and J by 2 bases, with 23 bases between them. Germline CDR1 is SEHNR and CDR2 is FQNEAQ (reference sequence). CDR3 length equals 19 residues. CDR3 bases: TGTGCCAGCAGCTACAGGGGAGTTTCGGCGGGAGCAAACACCGGGGAGCTGTTTTTT. Residues: CASSYRGVSAGANTGELFF.

The chain uses TRBV9 and TRBJ2-1; 7 bases align to TRBD2. Trimming took 4 bases from V and 8 from J; bases not matched to a gene: 12. Germline CDR1 reads SGDLS; CDR2 reads YYNGEE. The CDR3 totals 15 residues. CDR3 nucleotide sequence: TGTGCCAGCAGCCCCCGGACTAGTGCGTTGGATGAGCAGTTCTTC. Its translation is CASSPRTSALDEQFF.

The chain joins TRBV7-8 to TRBJ2-7; 12 bases are shared with TRBD2. CDR1 and CDR2 (germline): SGHVS, FQNEAQ. The CDR3 extends over 15 amino acids. Losses at the gene ends were 6 bases for V and 2 bases for J; bases not matched to a gene: 5. DNA for the CDR3: TGTGCCAGCAGTAAAACTAGCGGGAGGCCCTACGAGCAGTACTTC. Its protein product is CASSKTSGRPYEQYF. The full variable domain, completed using reference TRBV7-8 and TRBJ2-7, is GAGVSQSPRYKVAKRGQDVALRCDPISGHVSLFWYQQALGQGPEFLTYFQNEAQLDKSGLPSDRFFAERPEGSVSTLKIQRTQQEDSAVYLCASSKTSGRPYEQYFGPGTRLTVT.

The chain has TRBV27 and TRBJ2-5; 7 bases are a match to TRBD2. The CDR3 covers 14 residues. CDR1 is MNHEY, CDR2 SMNVEV, per germline (reference sequence). The ends lost 8 bases at V and 3 bases at J; junction bases unmatched: 9. CDR3 loop: CASSRSGWEETQYF. For the CDR3, the DNA is TGTGCCAGCTCTCGTAGCGGGTGGGAAGAGACCCAGTACTTC.

This clone was counted once. The V and J genes are TRBV7-3 and TRBJ2-1; no definite D call. The germline gives CDR1 SGHTA, CDR2 FQGTGA. The germline V and J ends were trimmed by 5 bases and 16 bases, with 21 bases remaining between them. The CDR3 length is 13 residues. CDR3 in DNA: TGTGCCAGCAGCCCGTCCGGGCCCTCGGTATCATTCTTC. This gives the protein CASSPSGPSVSFF.

V gene TRBV10-1 combines with J gene TRBJ2-1; TRBD1 agrees at 8 bases. V was pared by 7 bases and J by 0 bases, with 17 bases of the junction left unmatched. CDR1 and CDR2 (germline): WNHNN, SYGVQD (reference sequence). The CDR3 spans 19 residues. The CDR3 DNA sequence: TGCGCCAGCAACGAGTCGGGACAGGCCAACAGTAGCTCCTACAATGAGCAGTTCTTC. Its protein is CASNESGQANSSSYNEQFF.

The chain employs TRBV7-2 and TRBJ1-3; D is unclear. Between the trimmed V and J ends, which lost 2 bases and 4 bases, there was a span of 3 bases. The CDR3 loop spans 12 amino acids. The germline CDR1 and CDR2 sequences are SGHTA and FQGNSA. In DNA, the CDR3 is TGTGCCAGCAGCTTAAGCGGAAACACCATATATTTT. Its protein is CASSLSGNTIYF.

For the CDR3, the DNA is TGTGCCAGCAGTGGGTTCGGGGCGCGTGAAAAACTGTTTTTT. Its translation: CASSGFGAREKLFF. This sequence joins TRBV25-1 and TRBJ1-4; tentative D call: TRBD1 (5 bases). The CDR3 runs to 14 residues. Germline values: CDR1 MGHDK, CDR2 SYGVNS. The germline V and J ends were trimmed by 4 bases and 7 bases, with 13 bases remaining between them.

The V gene is TRBV11-2, the J gene TRBJ1-2, with D possibly being TRBD1 (6 bases). Germline loops: CDR1 SGHAT, CDR2 FQNNGV. V dropped 5 bases and J dropped 13 bases, with 17 bases sitting between them. The CDR3 has 12 amino acids. The CDR3 spells CASSHRPAGVTF. CDR3 DNA: TGTGCCAGCAGCCACCGCCCGGCAGGGGTCACCTTC.

The chain employs TRBV27 and TRBJ2-1; D is ambiguous. The CDR3 totals 15 residues. Trimming took off 3 bases at V and 5 bases at J, with 14 bases between the two ends. The germline gives CDR1 MNHEY, CDR2 SMNVEV (reference sequence). The DNA for the CDR3 is TGTGCCAGCAGTTTCGAGCCACACCCGGACAATGAGCAGTTCTTC. Its translation: CASSFEPHPDNEQFF.

This clone was counted once. V is TRBV9 and J is TRBJ1-2, with D possibly matching TRBD1 (6 bases). CDR1 is SGDLS, CDR2 YYNGEE, per germline. The ends were cut back, 5 bases at V and 3 bases at J, with 20 bases in the middle. The length of the CDR3 is 16 residues. CDR3 in DNA: TGTGCCAGCAGTAACCCCCTTGTAGCAGGGGACTATGGCTACACCTTC. This encodes CASSNPLVAGDYGYTF.

The genes are TRBV10-1 and TRBJ2-7; D is undetermined. Germline assignment: CDR1 WNHNN and CDR2 SYGVQD (reference sequence). The ends were cut back, 9 bases at V and 3 bases at J, with 12 bases in the middle. CDR3 length equals 12 residues. The chain's CDR3 is CASGTALYEQYF. DNA of the CDR3: TGCGCCAGTGGAACGGCGCTCTACGAGCAGTACTTC.

The chain recombines TRBV10-3 with TRBJ1-1; 7 positions agree with TRBD1. The CDR3 has 12 residues. Trimming at V came to 4 bases and at J to 5 bases, leaving 1 base not matched to a gene. Germline V CDR1 and CDR2: ENHRY, SYGVKD. In nucleotides, the CDR3 is TGTGCCATCAGTGTACAGGGGACTGAAGCTTTCTTT. Translating gives CAISVQGTEAFF.

V and J are TRBV5-1 and TRBJ2-3; TRBD1 might be the D (6 bases). The CDR3 contains 14 residues. Germline CDR1 and CDR2: SGHRS and YFSETQ. Deletions cut 7 bases from V and 6 bases from J, with 18 bases between. The CDR3 region has the DNA TGCGCCAGCCGAAAACAGGGAGTGACGGATACGCAGTATTTT. The encoded protein is CASRKQGVTDTQYF.